This T cell receptor beta chain was retrieved from a study of T cell responses to AZD1222 COVID-19 vaccine. Notes on the study in general: Receipt of two AZD1222 doses was followed by a rise in Spike-specific TCR breadth and depth. Just a handful of AZD1222 recipients tested seropositive at baseline.

As to this clone: The antigen remains undetermined.

Method: immunoSEQ multiplex PCR; TCRdb's copy keeps in-frame clones and lacks some. The profile covers more than 95,000 clones, with 80% to 95% appearing a single time and approximately 1% taken by the ten largest. The CDR3 extends over 13 amino acids. V lost 4 bases and J 5 bases, leaving 11 bases between the germline ends. Germline CDR1 and CDR2: LNHNV and YYDKDF (reference sequence). The source is an adult in good health. The rearrangement links TRBV15 to TRBJ2-5; no reliable D call. The sequences come from peripheral blood, collected on day 0 of AZD1222 vaccination. The CDR3, as DNA: TGTGCCACCAGCAAGCTCGGGCGGGAGACCCAGTACTTC. Translated: CATSKLGRETQYF.